This T cell receptor beta chain was obtained from a study of blood T cell repertoires in COVID-19. Looking at the study overall: Donors in the United States, Italy and Spain gave samples during acute or convalescent COVID-19. The cDNA or gDNA used as material had been derived from T cells, B-cell-depleted T cells, or PBMCs.

The CDR3 consists of 14 residues. Trimming shortened V by 4 bases and J by 5 bases, and 15 bases separated the two germline ends. In germline, CDR1 is SGHRS, CDR2 YFSETQ. Per the original methods: For nucleated cells, counts were estimated from reference gene primer amplification. Libraries were prepared by immunoSEQ multiplex PCR; TCRdb keeps only in-frame clonotypes and omits some of them. V and J calls and clone size are copied from that table; D and trimming were computed from the DNA. The profile shows about 250,000 clones, approximately 83% of them singletons. The J gene is TRBJ1-2, the V gene TRBV5-1, with a tentative D call TRBD1 (5 bases). The origin of this receptor is a man aged 80 or over with acute or convalescent COVID-19. Input material: peripheral blood. The CDR3 here is CASSIQDPKYGYTF. The CDR3 region has the DNA TGCGCCAGCAGCATACAGGACCCCAAGTATGGCTACACCTTC.